This is a list of T cell receptor beta chains from one sample in a study of blood T cell repertoires in COVID-19. Libraries were prepared by immunoSEQ multiplex PCR; TCRdb keeps only in-frame clonotypes and omits some of them. The profile shows some 49,000 clones, about 76% of them singletons. The sequencing sample was made of peripheral blood. The receptors come from a woman of 80 years or more with COVID-19, enrolled during active disease. Each CDR3 is given with its conserved first and last residue. Fields, in order: D gene, J gene, clone size, V gene, CDR3 protein, CDR3 DNA. A D gene is named only where the DNA matches it firmly. Size values are once, few and many counts, or a class for expanded clones, and some rows have none.

TRBD1,TRBJ1-2,-,TRBV30,CAWKGGYRGRANYGYTF,TGTGCCTGGAAGGGTGGGTACAGGGGAAGAGCTAACTATGGCTACACCTTC
TRBD2,TRBJ2-1,-,TRBV6-5,CASSYGGRNEQFF,TGTGCCAGCAGTTACGGCGGGAGGAATGAGCAGTTCTTC
TRBD2,TRBJ2-1,-,TRBV7-2,CASSLGGGGRSSYNEQFF,TGTGCCAGCAGCTTAGGGGGCGGCGGGAGGAGCTCCTACAATGAGCAGTTCTTC
-,TRBJ1-5,-,TRBV24-1,CATSYGNQPQHF,TGTGCCACCAGTTACGGGAATCAGCCCCAGCATTTT
-,TRBJ2-7,-,TRBV7-2,CASSLGAAVAYEQYF,TGTGCCAGCAGCTTAGGGGCTGCCGTTGCCTACGAGCAGTACTTC
-,TRBJ1-2,-,TRBV7-3,CASSATGGVWGGYTF,TGTGCCAGCAGCGCAACGGGCGGGGTGTGGGGTGGCTACACCTTC
-,TRBJ1-3,once,TRBV6-5,CASSRGNTIYF,TGTGCCAGCAGTCGGGGAAACACCATATATTTT
TRBD1,TRBJ2-7,-,TRBV5-1,CASSLPGTGAFSYEQYF,TGCGCCAGCAGCTTACCCGGGACAGGGGCCTTCTCCTACGAGCAGTACTTC
TRBD2,TRBJ2-1,-,TRBV20-1,CSASLASGTYNEQFF,TGCAGTGCTAGTTTGGCTAGCGGAACCTACAATGAGCAGTTCTTC
TRBD1,TRBJ1-5,-,TRBV18,CASSPGQGEQPQHF,TGTGCCAGCTCACCGGGACAGGGTGAACAGCCCCAGCATTTT
TRBD2,TRBJ2-7,-,TRBV15,CATSQRDRSYEQYF,TGTGCCACCAGCCAGCGGGACCGCTCCTACGAGCAGTACTTC
TRBD1,TRBJ1-1,-,TRBV11-2,CASSHPQTGAPNTEAFF,TGTGCCAGCAGCCACCCCCAGACAGGGGCACCGAACACTGAAGCTTTCTTT
-,TRBJ1-5,-,TRBV18,CASSPPLSQDNQPQHF,TGTGCCAGCTCACCACCACTTTCCCAGGACAATCAGCCCCAGCATTTT
-,TRBJ2-2,-,TRBV30,CAWRGRGGNTGELFF,TGTGCCTGGAGGGGTAGGGGGGGAAACACCGGGGAGCTGTTTTTT
-,TRBJ2-2,-,TRBV5-1,CASTYSGTQNTGELFF,TGCGCCAGCACCTACTCCGGGACACAGAACACCGGGGAGCTGTTTTTT
TRBD2,TRBJ2-7,-,TRBV5-1,CASSIDPSGSAHEQYF,TGCGCCAGCAGTATAGATCCTAGCGGGAGTGCCCACGAGCAGTACTTC
-,TRBJ1-1,-,TRBV19,CASNSDGIRGLRTEAFF,TGTGCCAGTAACTCGGACGGGATTCGGGGTCTACGCACTGAAGCTTTCTTT
TRBD2,TRBJ2-7,-,TRBV10-3,CAISRLAGDAEQYF,TGTGCCATCAGCCGACTAGCGGGAGACGCGGAACAGTACTTC
TRBD2,TRBJ2-3,-,TRBV5-5,CASSSGWTSGTDTQYF,TGTGCCAGCAGCTCTGGTTGGACTAGCGGCACAGATACGCAGTATTTT
-,TRBJ2-7,-,TRBV18,CASSLLGGLKKGLEQYF,TGTGCCAGCTCACTCCTCGGGGGTCTAAAGAAAGGCCTCGAGCAGTACTTC
TRBD2,TRBJ2-1,-,TRBV2,CASSGGLAGPYNEQFF,TGTGCCAGCAGTGGGGGACTAGCGGGACCTTACAATGAGCAGTTCTTC
-,TRBJ2-6,-,TRBV7-3,CASSSRTVSFSGANVLTF,TGTGCCAGCAGCTCCAGGACAGTATCTTTCTCTGGGGCCAACGTCCTGACTTTC
TRBD1,TRBJ1-5,-,TRBV19,CASSRQGGNQPQHF,TGTGCCAGTAGCCGACAGGGTGGCAATCAGCCCCAGCATTTT
-,TRBJ2-5,-,TRBV3-1/TRBV3-2,CASSRGGGGETQYF,TGTGCCAGCAGCCGTGGAGGGGGCGGTGAGACCCAGTACTTC
TRBD1,TRBJ2-2,-,TRBV24-1,CATSDLFGQGAGELFF,TGTGCCACCAGTGATTTGTTCGGACAGGGGGCCGGGGAGCTGTTTTTT
-,TRBJ1-6,-,TRBV21-1,CASSETGGPIYNSPLHF,TGTGCCAGCAGCGAAACAGGGGGCCCTATCTATAATTCACCCCTCCACTTT
TRBD2,TRBJ2-7,-,TRBV6-6,CASSQQTGLAVEEQYF,TGTGCCAGCAGTCAACAGACGGGACTAGCGGTTGAGGAGCAGTACTTC
TRBD1,TRBJ1-6,few,TRBV7-6,CASSLATGANSPLHF,TGTGCCAGCAGCTTAGCGACAGGGGCGAATTCACCCCTCCACTTT
-,TRBJ1-1,-,TRBV7-9,CASSPGWQGRNTEAFF,TGTGCCAGCAGCCCGGGGTGGCAGGGGAGGAACACTGAAGCTTTCTTT
-,TRBJ2-7,-,TRBV5-4,CASSLVAGSTYEQYF,TGTGCCAGCAGCTTGGTGGCGGGATCTACCTACGAGCAGTACTTC
-,TRBJ2-7,-,TRBV29-1,CSVVIPEQGVDEQYF,TGCAGCGTTGTTATCCCGGAACAGGGAGTCGACGAGCAGTACTTC
TRBD2,TRBJ2-3,few,TRBV6-1,CASSEAKLAGVTSTDTQYF,TGTGCCAGCAGTGAAGCCAAACTAGCGGGAGTCACTAGCACAGATACGCAGTATTTT